The source of this T cell receptor beta chain is a study of T cells in Graves' hyperthyroidism and ophthalmopathy. Uncontrolled infection, other autoimmune disease, pregnancy or lactation disqualified patients from enrolment. Germline lookup yields CDR1 SGDLS and CDR2 YYNGEE. The V end was cut by 0 bases, the J end by 0 bases, with 10 bases between. The CDR3 extends over 15 amino acids. For this clonotype: Antigen unknown.

RNA transcripts served as the template for amplifying TCR beta CDR3 regions. First-round RT-PCR with HTBI primers amplified the TCR CDR3 region. A single record per CDR3 protein comes from TCRdb applying MiXCR to the multiplex PCR reads. The sample records under 700,000 distinct CDR3 sequences, just over 45% being singletons. Points from the study as a whole: Ophthalmopathy and stable hyperthyroidism were separated by a 13 V-J model.

The specimen sequenced was peripheral blood or thyroid tissue (not recorded which). The sequence was collected from a woman aged 18-29 years with Graves' hyperthyroidism. V is TRBV9 and J is TRBJ2-7; no clear D. The CDR3 region is CASSVDLHPSYEQYF. DNA of the CDR3: TGTGCCAGCAGCGTAGATCTCCACCCCTCCTACGAGCAGTACTTC.